The present TCR beta chain was sequenced within a study of T cell responses to AZD1222 COVID-19 vaccine. Profiled with immunoSEQ multiplex PCR; TCRdb holds only in-frame clones, not every one. The data contain about 180,000 clones, about 90% of them singletons. Sample: peripheral blood, taken on day 0 of AZD1222 vaccination. The receptor was isolated from an adult in good health.

The chain's CDR3 is CASCRVSYEQYF. The CDR3 bases are TGTGCCAGTTGCAGGGTATCCTACGAGCAGTACTTC. The chain carries TRBV2 and TRBJ2-7; D possibly corresponds to TRBD1 (5 bases). The CDR3 has 12 amino acids. Germline V CDR1 and CDR2: SNHLY, FYNNEI. Trimming removed 9 bases at V and 1 base at J, with 10 bases between.